This is a list of T cell receptor beta chains from one sample in a study of blood T cell repertoires in COVID-19. The assay was immunoSEQ multiplex PCR, and TCRdb's table has in-frame clones only and misses some. Here the sample spans hundreds of thousands of clones, about 86% being singletons. The sequencing sample was made of peripheral blood. The source is a man of 80 years or more with acute or convalescent COVID-19. The CDR3 runs from the conserved cysteine through the conserved F or W. A D gene is named only where the DNA matches it firmly. Clone size is given for some rows only: seen once, a few or many times, or a class if the clone is expanded.

j_gene	len	v_gene	abundance	d_gene	CDR3nt	CDR3aa
TRBJ1-5	18	TRBV28	.	TRBD1	TGTGCCAGCAGTTCCGGGACAGGGAAAACAGTTAGCAATCAGCCCCAGCATTTT	CASSSGTGKTVSNQPQHF
TRBJ2-7	16	TRBV5-1	.	TRBD2	TGCGCCAGCAGCTCCCGGACTAGCGGGGGGGCCTACGAGCAGTACTTC	CASSSRTSGGAYEQYF
TRBJ2-3	15	TRBV27	.	TRBD1	TGTGCCAGCAGTCCACCGGGACAGGGGATAGATACGCAGTATTTT	CASSPPGQGIDTQYF
TRBJ2-2	14	TRBV27	.	.	TGTGCCAGCAGTACTAGTCTGAACACCGGGGAGCTGTTTTTT	CASSTSLNTGELFF
TRBJ1-2	13	TRBV11-1	.	TRBD1	TGTGCCAGCTCCCGGACAGGTTCCTATGGCTACACCTTC	CASSRTGSYGYTF
TRBJ2-7	15	TRBV28	.	TRBD2	TGTGCCAGCAGTTTATTCGGTGCGGGGGGCGGCGAGCAGTACTTC	CASSLFGAGGGEQYF
TRBJ2-2	13	TRBV11-2	once	.	TGTGCCAGCAGCCCCGGGTACGTCGGGGAGCTGTTTTTT	CASSPGYVGELFF
TRBJ1-5	15	TRBV6-1	.	.	TGTGCCAGCAGTGAAGCGTGGAGGGGCCGGGAGCCCCAGCATTTT	CASSEAWRGREPQHF
TRBJ2-5	11	TRBV20-1	.	.	TGCAGTGTCAGGGATCGGGAGACCCAGTACTTC	CSVRDRETQYF
TRBJ2-5	13	TRBV7-3	.	.	TGTGCCAGCAGCGTACAGGTTCAAGAGACCCAGTACTTC	CASSVQVQETQYF
TRBJ2-1	15	TRBV18	.	TRBD2	TGTGCCAGCTCACCTACCGGGACTAGCGGCGGAGGGCAGTTCTTC	CASSPTGTSGGGQFF
TRBJ2-5	14	TRBV7-3	.	.	TGTGCCAGCAGCGACGTGGGAAGCGGGGAGACCCAGTACTTC	CASSDVGSGETQYF
TRBJ1-5	13	TRBV10-3	.	.	TGTGCCATCAGCACAGGGAGGGGATCGCCCCAGCATTTT	CAISTGRGSPQHF
TRBJ1-4	14	TRBV19	.	TRBD1	TGTGCCAGTAGTGTGACAGGGTCTAATGAAAAACTGTTTTTT	CASSVTGSNEKLFF
TRBJ1-6	16	TRBV5-5	.	TRBD1	TGTGCCAGCAGCCACGGCGGGGCAGGGGGCCGGGAACCCCTCCACTTT	CASSHGGAGGREPLHF
TRBJ2-1	15	TRBV5-1	.	.	TGCGCCAGCAGCTTGGACAGTTTGCGGGTCAATGAGCAGTTCTTC	CASSLDSLRVNEQFF
TRBJ1-1	15	TRBV6-6	few	TRBD1	TGTGCCACGACCAATACAGGGGGCATAGTTTCCGAAGCTTTCTTT	CATTNTGGIVSEAFF
TRBJ1-5	14	TRBV3-1/TRBV3-2	.	.	TGTGCCAGCAGCCCCGGACAGTTGAATCAGCCCCAGCATTTT	CASSPGQLNQPQHF
TRBJ1-1	14	TRBV19	.	.	TGTGCCAGTAGTATAGAGGTCAGGGCGACTGAAGCTTTCTTT	CASSIEVRATEAFF
TRBJ1-4	13	TRBV13	.	.	TGTGCCAGCAGCTTAACAGGGTCTGAAAAACTGTTTTTT	CASSLTGSEKLFF
TRBJ1-4	14	TRBV7-9	.	TRBD1	TGTGCCAGCAGCTCCACAGGGGGCAGGGAAAAACTGTTTTTT	CASSSTGGREKLFF
TRBJ1-5	15	TRBV6-1	.	.	TGTGCCAGCAGTGAACAGCGGGGGCCCACTCAGCCCCAGCATTTT	CASSEQRGPTQPQHF
TRBJ2-2	17	TRBV5-1	.	TRBD2	TGCGCCAGCAGCTTGGGACTAGCAGCCTCGAACACCGGGGAGCTGTTTTTT	CASSLGLAASNTGELFF
TRBJ1-5	15	TRBV5-6	.	TRBD1	TGTGCCAGCAGCTCAACAGGGGATTTAGACCAGCCCCAGCATTTT	CASSSTGDLDQPQHF
TRBJ2-5	15	TRBV27	few	TRBD2	TGTGCCAGCAGACTACTAGCGGGAGTCCCAGAGACCCAGTACTTC	CASRLLAGVPETQYF
TRBJ1-5	15	TRBV6-5	.	.	TGTGCCAGCAGGCCAGCAGGGGCCAGCAATCAGCCCCAGCATTTT	CASRPAGASNQPQHF
TRBJ2-3	13	TRBV24-1	once	.	TGTGCCACCAGCCCTGGGGGGGCAAATACGCAGTATTTT	CATSPGGANTQYF
TRBJ2-5	17	TRBV7-3	.	TRBD1	TGTGCCAGCAGCTTAATCGGACAGGGGATATCAACAGAGACCCAGTACTTC	CASSLIGQGISTETQYF
TRBJ2-7	15	TRBV7-2	.	TRBD1	TGTGCCAGCAGCTTAGCGGGGACAGATCCCTACGAGCAGTACTTC	CASSLAGTDPYEQYF
TRBJ2-6	18	TRBV15	.	.	TGTGCCACCAGCAGAGTAAGGTCGGGTACTTCTGGGGCCAACGTCCTGACTTTC	CATSRVRSGTSGANVLTF
TRBJ2-3	18	TRBV5-1	.	TRBD2	TGCGCCAGCAGCCCGGAAGGCTCTCGCGGGGGGGCCCCAGATACGCAGTATTTT	CASSPEGSRGGAPDTQYF
TRBJ2-2	13	TRBV28	.	TRBD1	TGTGCCAGCGGAAACAGGGGACCCGGGGAGCTGTTTTTT	CASGNRGPGELFF
TRBJ1-2	16	TRBV7-9	.	.	TGTGCCAGCAGCGAAATCAACCGATTAGCGCCCTATGGCTACACCTTC	CASSEINRLAPYGYTF
TRBJ2-3	15	TRBV19	.	.	TGTGCCAGTAGTATAGTAGGGCGGGAAGCAGATACGCAGTATTTT	CASSIVGREADTQYF
TRBJ2-3	14	TRBV7-9	once	TRBD1	TGTGCCAGCAGCTTCGGACAGGGGGCCGGTACGCAGTATTTT	CASSFGQGAGTQYF
TRBJ2-7	18	TRBV2	.	TRBD2	TGTGCCAGCAGTTCCCTAGCGGGCCAGGCCCACCCCTCCTACGAGCAGTACTTC	CASSSLAGQAHPSYEQYF
TRBJ2-1	15	TRBV11-1	.	TRBD2	TGTGCCAGCAGCTCGCCCCGACTAGCGGACAATGAGCAGTTCTTC	CASSSPRLADNEQFF